These 25 T cell receptor beta chains originate from one sample sequenced in a study of Ad26.COV2.S vaccination and SARS-CoV-2 variants (dated by TCRdb to 2020 to 2023). Receptor libraries were prepared by the immunoSEQ multiplex PCR assay. TCRdb obtained this table from immuneACCESS and retained in-frame rearrangements with V and J assigned. These tables miss some clones; where compared with another copy, unresolved V genes account for less than half of the shortfall, and the remainder is unexplained. The sample yields 440,000 or so clones; about 90% were counted once. Of the sample, approximately 4.5% is held by the ten largest clones. Read against the paper, the sample's treatment or condition label means: approximately 18 received Ad26.COV2.S at low or high dose, single or two shots; about 5 received placebo; per-sample allocation not given. Repertoires of vaccine and placebo recipients were sequenced from samples taken on day 63 after the first injection.

Sequencing used peripheral blood, obtained in a trial of Ad26.COV2.S vaccine versus placebo. These TCRs come from a person between 18 and 60 years old who received the Ad26.COV2.S COVID-19 vaccine or a placebo.

V and J are TRBV7-2 and TRBJ2-3; 10 bases match TRBD2. Germline CDR1 reads SGHTA; CDR2 reads FQGNSA. This CDR3 comprises 15 residues. V shed 6 bases, J shed 2 bases, and the junction held 5 bases outside the gene matches. The CDR3 region has the DNA TGTGCCAGCAGTCGAACTAGCGGGATCACAGATACGCAGTATTTT. Translation: CASSRTSGITDTQYF.

The chain joins TRBV28 to TRBJ1-1; D is possibly TRBD1 (5 bases). This CDR3 has 14 amino acids. CDR1 and CDR2 from the germline V gene are MDHEN and SYDVKM. V was pared by 10 bases and J by 10 bases, with 25 bases between. The CDR3 nucleotides read TGTGCCATCACCCGGTGGCAGGACATTCCGGTAGCTTTCTTT. Translation gives CAITRWQDIPVAFF.

The rearrangement joins TRBV4-3 to TRBJ1-1, with 8 nucleotides matching TRBD1. CDR3 size: 15 residues. The ends lost 1 base at V and 2 bases at J; junction bases unmatched: 3. Germline CDR1 reads LGHNA; CDR2 reads YSLEER. This chain's CDR3 is CASSQVTGGNTEAFF. In DNA, the CDR3 is TGCGCCAGCAGCCAAGTTACAGGGGGTAACACTGAAGCTTTCTTT.

V gene TRBV9 combines with J gene TRBJ1-3; maybe TRBD1 (6 bases). CDR3 length equals 16 residues. From germline, CDR1 is SGDLS and CDR2 YYNGEE. Between the trimmed V and J ends, which lost 4 bases and 11 bases, there was a span of 25 bases. CDR3 loop: CASSTSPHREDEAIYF. The CDR3 region has the DNA TGTGCCAGCAGCACCTCCCCTCACAGGGAAGACGAGGCCATATATTTT.

This sequence joins TRBV29-1 and TRBJ2-3, with 11 bases lining up with TRBD2. The CDR3 runs to 14 residues. The germline gives CDR1 SQVTM, CDR2 ANQGSEA. The trim removed 4 bases at V and 7 bases at J, leaving 7 bases unmatched. The CDR3 loop reads CSVALAGGSNTQYF. CDR3 nucleotide sequence: TGCAGCGTTGCCCTAGCGGGAGGAAGTAATACGCAGTATTTT.

This chain uses TRBV10-3 with TRBJ2-7; D is unresolved. V lost 6 bases, J lost 0 bases, and 6 bases lay in between. The germline CDR1 and CDR2 sequences are ENHRY and SYGVKD. This CDR3 has 12 residues. The CDR3 bases are TGTGCCATCAGAGGTACCTCCTACGAGCAGTACTTC. It translates to CAIRGTSYEQYF.

The sample holds one count of this clone. This sequence joins TRBV5-4 and TRBJ2-3, with 8 bases that match TRBD2. Losses at the gene ends were 4 bases for V and 4 bases for J; bases not matched to a gene: 8. Per the germline V gene, CDR1 is SGHNT and CDR2 is YYREEE (reference sequence). The CDR3 has 15 residues. This chain's CDR3 is CASSPTGREADTQYF. In DNA form, the CDR3 reads TGTGCCAGCAGCCCGACGGGGCGGGAGGCAGATACGCAGTATTTT.

This clone was recorded once. The J gene is TRBJ2-1, the V gene TRBV5-1, with 7 nucleotides matching TRBD2. Germline CDR1 is SGHRS and CDR2 is YFSETQ. The CDR3 is 14 amino acids. V lost 2 bases to trimming and J lost 9 bases; unmatched junction nucleotides: 8. In DNA, the CDR3 is TGCGCCAGCAGCTTAGGAGCGGGGAGGGGTGAGCAGTTCTTC. Amino acids: CASSLGAGRGEQFF.

The chain is built from TRBV9 and TRBJ2-7; D gene unclear. CDR1 and CDR2 from the germline V gene are SGDLS and YYNGEE. With 0 bases removed from V and 7 bases from J, the gap between germline ends came to 14 bases. The CDR3 is 14 amino acids. CDR3 residues: CASSVAEAGTEQYF. The CDR3 region has the DNA TGTGCCAGCAGCGTAGCTGAAGCCGGAACAGAGCAGTACTTC.

The V gene is TRBV6-5, the J gene TRBJ2-1; TRBD1 agrees at 7 bases. This CDR3 has 15 residues. Germline assignment: CDR1 MNHEY and CDR2 SVGAGI. V gave up 2 bases and J gave up 5 bases; unmatched junction bases: 6. This chain's CDR3 is CASSYTAGGNNEQFF. The CDR3 DNA follows: TGTGCCAGCAGTTACACGGCAGGGGGAAACAATGAGCAGTTCTTC.

The rearrangement joins TRBV7-6 to TRBJ2-1, with no clear D. Germline assignment: CDR1 SGHVS and CDR2 FNYEAQ. CDR3 size: 11 residues. V was trimmed by 0 bases and J by 9 bases, leaving 3 bases between them. The CDR3 loop reads CASSLAGEQFF. The CDR3 nucleotides are TGTGCCAGCAGCTTAGCTGGTGAGCAGTTCTTC.

The chain combines TRBV5-4 with TRBJ2-7, with D perhaps matching TRBD1 or TRBD2 (5 bases each). Germline lookup yields CDR1 SGHNT and CDR2 YYREEE (reference sequence). Trimming took off 4 bases at V and 1 base at J, with 12 bases between the two ends. CDR3 length: 14 residues. The CDR3 protein is CASSRDLKSYEQYF. As DNA, the CDR3 is TGTGCCAGCAGCCGGGACCTAAAATCCTACGAGCAGTACTTC.

The chain uses TRBV6-5 and TRBJ1-1; D is perhaps TRBD1 (6 bases). Germline V gene lookup returns CDR1 MNHEY and CDR2 SVGAGI. The V end lost 5 bases, the J end lost 4 bases, and 14 bases lay between the germline ends. The CDR3 loop spans 14 amino acids. As DNA, the CDR3 is TGTGCCAGCAGTCAACAGGGCTCGGGCACTGAAGCTTTCTTT. Its protein product is CASSQQGSGTEAFF.

CDR3 sequence: CASSLSRQGHEQFF. The CDR3 nucleotides read TGTGCCAGCAGCTTAAGCAGGCAAGGGCATGAGCAGTTCTTC. This chain uses TRBV11-1 with TRBJ2-1; D call uncertain. Germline-derived CDR1 and CDR2 are SGHAT and FQDESV (reference sequence). This CDR3 contains 14 residues. Between the trimmed V and J ends, which lost 2 bases and 8 bases, there was a span of 13 bases.

This chain connects TRBV6-5 to TRBJ2-4; D may correspond to TRBD1 or TRBD2 (6 bases each). Trimming took 6 bases from V and 8 from J, leaving 20 bases between them. CDR3 length: 15 amino acids. The germline CDR1 and CDR2 sequences are MNHEY and SVGAGI. DNA for the CDR3: TGTGCCAGCAGCCTGGAGAGGGGGAGGAATGACATTCAGTACTTC. This gives the protein CASSLERGRNDIQYF.

This sequence joins TRBV27 and TRBJ2-3, with TRBD2 matching over 8 bases. V was pared by 0 bases and J by 4 bases, with 3 bases of the junction left unmatched. Germline V gene lookup returns CDR1 MNHEY and CDR2 SMNVEV (reference sequence). The CDR3 totals 15 residues. The CDR3 here is CASSLSSGRSDTQYF. CDR3 bases: TGTGCCAGCAGTTTATCAAGCGGGAGATCAGATACGCAGTATTTT.

V and J are TRBV15 and TRBJ2-3; 13 bases are a match to TRBD2. The CDR3 sequence is 18 residues long. V trimming: 3 bases; J trimming: 1 base; junction bases outside the gene matches: 7. The germline gives CDR1 LNHNV, CDR2 YYDKDF (reference sequence). This chain's CDR3 is CATSSPGTSGMGTDTQYF. The CDR3 DNA reads TGTGCCACCAGCAGTCCCGGGACTAGCGGGATGGGCACAGATACGCAGTATTTT.

The chain carries TRBV29-1 and TRBJ2-2, with unresolved D. CDR1 is SQVTM, CDR2 ANQGSEA, per germline. Between the trimmed V and J ends, which lost 6 bases and 2 bases, there was a span of 10 bases. The CDR3 extends over 13 amino acids. The CDR3 reads CSVDAPNTGELFF. The CDR3 bases are TGCAGCGTGGACGCCCCAAACACCGGGGAGCTGTTTTTT.

The CDR3 protein is CASSEAAETQYF. For the CDR3, the DNA is TGTGCCAGCAGTGAAGCAGCCGAGACCCAGTACTTC. The chain is built from TRBV6-1 and TRBJ2-5, with D uncertain. The CDR3 is 12 amino acids. Trimming cost V 0 bases and J 5 bases, with 4 bases left between them. CDR1 is MNHNS, CDR2 SASEGT, per germline.

The chain links TRBV20-1 to TRBJ1-2; D not certain. V was cut by 8 bases and J by 6 bases, with 7 bases left in between. The CDR3 runs 9 residues. Germline assignment: CDR1 DFQATT and CDR2 SNEGSKA (reference sequence). The CDR3 spells CSISDGYTF. The CDR3 coding sequence is TGCAGTATATCGGATGGCTACACCTTC.

The J gene is TRBJ2-2, the V gene TRBV15; TRBD2 matches at 7 bases. CDR1 and CDR2 (germline): LNHNV, YYDKDF (reference sequence). The CDR3 has 18 amino acids. V dropped 2 bases and J dropped 1; count of bases not matched to a gene: 10. CDR3 loop: CATSRLRNSGQNTGELFF. The CDR3 DNA follows: TGTGCCACCAGCAGATTGAGAAATAGCGGGCAGAACACCGGGGAGCTGTTTTTT. Together with reference TRBV15 and TRBJ2-2, the CDR3 gives the full variable domain: DAMVIQNPRYQVTQFGKPVTLSCSQTLNHNVMYWYQQKSSQAPKLLFHYYDKDFNNEADTPDNFQSRRPNTSFCFLDIRSPGLGDTAMYLCATSRLRNSGQNTGELFFGEGSRLTVL.

This clone is a singleton in its sample. The CDR3 sequence: CASSLSPNYEQYF. CDR3 nucleotides: TGTGCCAGCAGTTTATCCCCAAACTACGAGCAGTACTTC. V gene TRBV27 combines with J gene TRBJ2-7; D gene ambiguous. Trimming shortened V by 0 bases and J by 3 bases, and 6 bases separated the two germline ends. In germline, CDR1 is MNHEY, CDR2 SMNVEV (reference sequence). The CDR3 spans 13 residues.

The J gene is TRBJ1-2, the V gene TRBV3-1 (or the pseudogene TRBV3-2); the match to TRBD1 covers 7 bases. CDR1 is LGHDT, CDR2 YNNKEL, per germline (reference sequence). CDR3 size: 15 residues. The V and J ends lost 0 bases and 3 bases, in that order; junction bases with no gene match: 4. The CDR3 nucleotides read TGTGCCAGCAGCCAAGATAACAGGGGAGACTATGGCTACACCTTC. This codes for CASSQDNRGDYGYTF.

The V and J genes are TRBV9 and TRBJ2-1; 10 bases line up with TRBD1. V lost 3 bases to trimming and J lost 5 bases; unmatched junction nucleotides: 11. The germline CDR1 and CDR2 sequences are SGDLS and YYNGEE. This CDR3 has 17 residues. DNA for the CDR3: TGTGCCAGCAGCGCTTGGTCTGCTGGGACAGGGGACAATGAGCAGTTCTTC. Its protein product is CASSAWSAGTGDNEQFF.

The V call is TRBV3-1 (or the pseudogene TRBV3-2), the J call TRBJ2-7; 10 nucleotides agree with TRBD2. V was clipped by 0 bases and J by 13 bases; unmatched bases: 6. Germline V gene sequence: CDR1 LGHDT, CDR2 YNNKEL (reference sequence). This CDR3 comprises 13 residues. In nucleotides, the CDR3 is TGTGCCAGCAGCCAAGATCGGGCTAGCGGGAGCTACTTC. It yields the protein CASSQDRASGSYF.